The T cell receptor beta chain under discussion was sequenced for a study of T cells in Graves' hyperthyroidism and ophthalmopathy. On this clonotype: A single base separates this from a much larger clone, so it may be a read error.

The germline V gene has CDR1 MGHRA and CDR2 YSYEKL. The CDR3 loop spans 18 amino acids. Amplification of TCR beta CDR3 regions was performed using RNA transcripts as template. Initially, a first-round RT-PCR of the TCR CDR3 employed the HTBI primer set. TCRdb processed the multiplex PCR reads anew with MiXCR; each CDR3 protein has one entry. Among hundreds of thousands of distinct CDR3 sequences listed, about 13% were seen once. The chain recombines TRBV4-1 with TRBJ1-5; tentatively, D is TRBD1 (6 bases). Material for sequencing was blood. The origin of this receptor is a young woman with Graves' hyperthyroidism. For the CDR3, the DNA is TGCGCCAGCAGCCAAGTGGGCACCGGGACACAGAGCAATCGGCCCCAGCATTTT. Translation: CASSQVGTGTQSNRPQHF.